This T cell receptor beta chain was captured in a study of cytomegalovirus exposure and HLA in healthy donors. Germline CDR1 and CDR2: SGHRS and YFSETQ. The CDR3 contains 13 residues. V was clipped by 1 base and J by 2 bases, with 6 bases between them. PCR was performed using 60 Vbeta and 13 Jbeta primers. Produced via immunoSEQ multiplex PCR; TCRdb's table is partial and in-frame only. The table shows 60,000 to 95,000 clones, with nearly 80% occurring only once. This clonotype originated in a woman between 40 and 55 years old in good health and CMV-seropositive. The sequenced sample consisted of PBMCs. The V call is TRBV5-1, the J call TRBJ2-5; no clear D gene. The CDR3 DNA reads TGCGCCAGCAGCTTGTTCAGGCAAGAGACCCAGTACTTC. Translating it yields CASSLFRQETQYF.